This T cell receptor (beta chain) derives from a study of blood T cell repertoires in COVID-19. In the study overall: COVID-19 samples, acute and convalescent, were from the United States, Italy and Spain. T cells, B-cell-depleted T cells, or PBMCs supplied cDNA or gDNA.

Germline values: CDR1 SGHRS, CDR2 YFSETQ. There are 14 residues in the CDR3. The V end lost 0 bases, the J end lost 3 bases, and 10 bases lay between the germline ends. A few counts support this clone. Per the original methods: Using reference gene primer amplification, nucleated cell counts were estimated. Only in-frame clones appear in the TCRdb table, and some are missing; sequencing was by immunoSEQ multiplex PCR. The V and J calls and the clone size are those of that table, but D and trimming were determined from the DNA. The sample records under 75,000 clones, roughly 80% being singletons. Sequenced sample: peripheral blood. This rearrangement joins TRBV5-1 to TRBJ2-7, with D tentatively TRBD1 (6 bases). The TCR sequence derives from a woman in her fifties or sixties with active or convalescent COVID-19. The CDR3 reads CASSLEARGYEQYF. CDR3 nucleotide sequence: TGCGCCAGCAGCTTGGAAGCCAGGGGCTACGAGCAGTACTTC. The entire variable domain, with the rest obtained from reference TRBV5-1 and TRBJ2-7, is as follows: KAGVTQTPRYLIKTRGQQVTLSCSPISGHRSVSWYQQTPGQGLQFLFEYFSETQRNKGNFPGRFSGRQFSNSRSEMNVSTLELGDSALYLCASSLEARGYEQYFGPGTRLTVT.